Below are 17 T cell receptor beta chains sequenced from a single sample in a study of T cell responses to AZD1222 COVID-19 vaccine. TCRdb's copy holds only in-frame clones and misses some; the assay was immunoSEQ multiplex PCR. The repertoire consists of 150,000 to 200,000 clones, with approximately 93% occurring once and the leading ten covering around 4.3%. The specimen was peripheral blood, collected on day 0 of AZD1222 vaccination. These receptors came from an adult in good health.

V gene TRBV29-1 combines with J gene TRBJ1-2; 12 nucleotides align to TRBD1. The CDR3 length is 13 residues. The germline CDR1 and CDR2 sequences are SQVTM and ANQGSEA. V was clipped by 6 bases and J by 12 bases; unmatched bases: 11. Here the CDR3 DNA reads TGCAGCGTGGCACCGGGACAGGGGGCCAAAGACACCTTC. Translating gives CSVAPGQGAKDTF.

This clone was seen only once. V usage is TRBV29-1 and J usage is TRBJ1-1; D gene ambiguous. Germline CDR1 SQVTM, CDR2 ANQGSEA. CDR3 length equals 14 residues. V lost 7 bases, J lost 0 bases, and 15 bases lay in between. CDR3 in amino acids: CSAVAFPVNTEAFF. CDR3 sequence (DNA): TGCAGCGCAGTGGCCTTTCCTGTGAACACTGAAGCTTTCTTT.

The chain joins TRBV5-4 to TRBJ1-2; D gene unclear. The CDR3 is 14 residues long. Germline V gives CDR1 SGHNT, CDR2 YYREEE (reference sequence). The germline V and J ends were trimmed by 5 bases and 1 base, with 12 bases remaining between them. The CDR3 loop reads CASSFRRDNYGYTF. CDR3 nucleotides: TGTGCCAGCAGTTTCAGGCGGGATAACTATGGCTACACCTTC.

CDR3 region: CASSLPGWGYTF. For the CDR3, the DNA is TGTGCCAGCAGCTTACCGGGTTGGGGCTACACCTTC. The J gene is TRBJ1-2, the V gene TRBV7-9; D call uncertain. The CDR3 extends over 12 amino acids. Germline V gene sequence: CDR1 SEHNR, CDR2 FQNEAQ (reference sequence). Trimming cost V 2 bases and J 8 bases, with 9 bases left between them.

This chain connects TRBV6-5 to TRBJ2-3; TRBD2 might be the D (5 bases). Germline loops: CDR1 MNHEY, CDR2 SVGAGI. The CDR3 extends over 16 amino acids. Trimming removed 1 base at V and 2 bases at J, with 13 bases between. The CDR3, as DNA: TGTGCCAGCAGTTACTGGGCGGGCCCAGACACAGATACGCAGTATTTT. Residues: CASSYWAGPDTDTQYF.

This rearrangement joins TRBV21-1 to TRBJ1-5. TRBV21-1 is designated a pseudogene. The CDR3 covers 17 residues. CDR3 region: CASSNQDRLGGNQPQHF. Here the CDR3 DNA reads TGTGCCAGCAGCAACCAGGACCGTTTGGGAGGCAATCAGCCCCAGCATTTT.

This clone occurred a few times. The V gene is TRBV10-3, the J gene TRBJ1-5; weak D call: TRBD1 (5 bases). Germline loops: CDR1 ENHRY, CDR2 SYGVKD. This CDR3 region has 15 residues. V was clipped by 10 bases and J by 0 bases, with 16 bases between them. The CDR3 spells CASTRDPNSNQPQHF. The CDR3 nucleotides are TGTGCCAGCACCCGGGACCCCAATAGCAATCAGCCCCAGCATTTT.

The chain employs TRBV7-9 and TRBJ2-5; D call uncertain. The CDR3 spans 14 residues. Germline CDR1 is SEHNR and CDR2 is FQNEAQ (reference sequence). The V gene lost 8 bases and the J gene lost 2 bases, with 15 bases spanning the gap. The CDR3 loop reads CASASVNTQETQYF. The CDR3 DNA reads as TGTGCCAGCGCCTCGGTCAACACACAAGAGACCCAGTACTTC.

This CDR3 is CASRSGAGNEQFF. The CDR3 bases are TGTGCCAGCAGGTCCGGGGCGGGCAATGAGCAGTTCTTC. This rearrangement joins TRBV12-3 or TRBV12-4 to TRBJ2-1; D may match TRBD1 or TRBD2 (5 bases each). Trimming took 6 bases from V and 6 from J, leaving 12 bases between them. The CDR3 loop spans 13 amino acids.

V is TRBV7-9 and J is TRBJ2-3; TRBD1 matches at 7 bases. The CDR3 totals 19 residues. Germline CDR1 SEHNR, CDR2 FQNEAQ (reference sequence). V was pared by 7 bases and J by 3 bases, with 22 bases of the junction left unmatched. CDR3 in DNA: TGTGCCAGCACCAGGAGGACCACAGGGGCCATGCTCAAGACAGATACGCAGTATTTT. Its translation is CASTRRTTGAMLKTDTQYF.

The chain uses TRBV14 and TRBJ1-1, with 9 bases lining up with TRBD1. Trimming at V came to 0 bases and at J to 4 bases, leaving 12 bases not matched to a gene. This CDR3 is 18 amino acids long. Germline CDR1 is SGHDN and CDR2 is FVKESK. CDR3 sequence: CASSQDGAWTGVGTEAFF. In DNA, the CDR3 is TGTGCCAGCAGCCAAGATGGGGCTTGGACAGGGGTGGGCACTGAAGCTTTCTTT.

The chain couples TRBV19 to TRBJ1-5, with D maybe TRBD1 (5 bases). The CDR3 runs to 13 residues. Germline V lookup: CDR1 LNHDA, CDR2 SQIVND (reference sequence). The V end lost 5 bases, the J end lost 2 bases, and 7 bases lay between the germline ends. This CDR3 is CASSVQGNQPQHF. The DNA of the CDR3 is TGTGCCAGTAGTGTACAGGGCAATCAGCCCCAGCATTTT.

V and J are TRBV11-1 and TRBJ1-2, with D unclear. This CDR3 region has 14 residues. Trimming took off 3 bases at V and 4 bases at J, with 12 bases between the two ends. The V gene's germline CDR1 is SGHAT and CDR2 FQDESV (reference sequence). Written as DNA, the CDR3 is TGTGCCAGCAGCTTGGAAGAGGGAGGCTATGGCTACACCTTC. Its protein product is CASSLEEGGYGYTF.

This chain links TRBV15 with TRBJ1-2; 7 bases are a match to TRBD1. CDR1 is LNHNV and CDR2 is YYDKDF in the germline V gene (reference sequence). V gave up 8 bases and J gave up 2 bases; unmatched junction bases: 2. There are 12 residues in the CDR3. As DNA, the CDR3 is TGTGCCACCTCACAGGGGAACTATGGCTACACCTTC. This sequence encodes CATSQGNYGYTF.

This chain links TRBV3-1 (or the pseudogene TRBV3-2) with TRBJ1-6; D unclear. The germline V gene has CDR1 LGHDT and CDR2 YNNKEL (reference sequence). This CDR3 contains 12 residues. V was trimmed by 1 base and J by 14 bases, leaving 9 bases between them. The CDR3 protein is CASSQVGMALHF. The CDR3 DNA reads TGTGCCAGCAGCCAAGTGGGTATGGCCCTCCACTTT.

J is TRBJ2-5 and V is TRBV5-4; 8 nucleotides align to TRBD1. This CDR3 has 14 amino acids. CDR1 and CDR2 from the germline V gene are SGHNT and YYREEE (reference sequence). After removal of 6 bases from V and 5 bases from J, the junction contained 9 bases not matched to a gene. DNA for the CDR3: TGTGCCAGCACCATACAGGGGGATGAGGAGACCCAGTACTTC. Protein: CASTIQGDEETQYF. Combining the CDR3 with reference TRBV5-4 and TRBJ2-5 gives the whole variable domain ETGVTQSPTHLIKTRGQQVTLRCSSQSGHNTVSWYQQALGQGPQFIFQYYREEENGRGNFPPRFSGLQFPNYSSELNVNALELDDSALYLCASTIQGDEETQYFGPGTRLLVL.

The chain employs TRBV11-2 and TRBJ2-2, with D possibly matching TRBD2 (5 bases). The CDR3 loop spans 16 amino acids. The ends were cut back, 8 bases at V and 6 bases at J, with 22 bases in the middle. Germline V lookup: CDR1 SGHAT, CDR2 FQNNGV. The CDR3 reads CASYRNPSGRAGELFF. CDR3 sequence (DNA): TGTGCCAGCTACCGCAATCCGTCGGGAAGAGCCGGGGAGCTGTTTTTT. Full variable domain (rest looked up from reference TRBV11-2 and TRBJ2-2): EAGVAQSPRYKIIEKRQSVAFWCNPISGHATLYWYQQILGQGPKLLIQFQNNGVVDDSQLPKDRFSAERLKGVDSTLKIQPAKLEDSAVYLCASYRNPSGRAGELFFGEGSRLTVL.